This TCR beta chain originates from a study of response to subunit inactivated influenza vaccine. There are 14 residues in the CDR3. V gave up 5 bases and J gave up 6 bases, with 17 bases separating them. A single record per CDR3 protein comes from TCRdb applying MiXCR to the RT-PCR reads. The sample consists of 550,000 to 800,000 distinct CDR3 sequences, 15% to 17% of them appearing once. This clonotype was counted a few times. This chain links TRBV12-3 or TRBV12-4 with TRBJ2-7; maybe TRBD1 (6 bases). The source material was PBMCs from blood, sampled approximately 12 days after vaccination. This TCR came from a man aged 50 or older who received an inactivated influenza vaccine. CDR3 DNA sequence: TGTGCCAGCAGTAAACAGGGAAGAAGGGCCGAGCAGTACTTC. Protein: CASSKQGRRAEQYF.